The entry that follows covers one T cell receptor (beta chain) sequence. Recruited during active infection, patients (from Seattle) were subsequently followed longitudinally. The trim removed 4 bases at V and 4 bases at J, leaving 6 bases unmatched. Per the germline V gene, CDR1 is LGHDT and CDR2 is YNNKEL (reference sequence). The CDR3 is 15 amino acids. In the original workflow: Researchers report that nucleated cell counts were estimated from reference gene primer amplification. Using immunoSEQ multiplex PCR, the repertoire was profiled, and TCRdb retains in-frame clones only, with some absent. V, J and clone size were drawn from that table, and D and trimming were deduced from the DNA. The table lists around 190,000 clones, 82% of them singletons, with 7.8% in the top ten. These data originate in a study of blood T cell repertoires in COVID-19. Study overall: The United States, Italy and Spain were the sources of the acute and convalescent COVID-19 samples. T cells, B-cell-depleted T cells, or PBMCs provided the cDNA or gDNA that served as material.

The chain carries TRBV3-1 (or the pseudogene TRBV3-2) and TRBJ2-1; 8 nucleotides match TRBD1. The origin of this receptor is a woman aged 60 to 75 with COVID-19, enrolled during active disease. Specimen: peripheral blood. Here the CDR3 DNA reads TGTGCCAGCAGCCCCGGACAGGGACCTTACAATGAGCAGTTCTTC. It encodes CASSPGQGPYNEQFF.